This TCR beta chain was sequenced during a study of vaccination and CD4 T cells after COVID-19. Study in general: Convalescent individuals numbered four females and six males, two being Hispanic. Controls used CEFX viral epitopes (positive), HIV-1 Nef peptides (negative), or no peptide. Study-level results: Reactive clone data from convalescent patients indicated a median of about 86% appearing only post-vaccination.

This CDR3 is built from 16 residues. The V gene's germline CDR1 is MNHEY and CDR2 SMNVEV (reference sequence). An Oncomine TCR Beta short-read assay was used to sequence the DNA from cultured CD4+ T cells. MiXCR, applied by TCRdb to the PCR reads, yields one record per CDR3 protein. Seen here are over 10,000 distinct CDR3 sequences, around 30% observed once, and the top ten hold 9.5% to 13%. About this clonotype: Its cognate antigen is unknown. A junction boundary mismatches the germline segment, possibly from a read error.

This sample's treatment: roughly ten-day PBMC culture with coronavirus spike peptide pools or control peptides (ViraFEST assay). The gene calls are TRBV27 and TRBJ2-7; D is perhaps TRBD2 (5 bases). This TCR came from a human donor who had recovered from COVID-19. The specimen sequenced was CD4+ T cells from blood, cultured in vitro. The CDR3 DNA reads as TGTGCCAGCAGTACTGCCCTTCCCGGGAAATTCTACGAGCAGTGCTTC. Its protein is CASSTALPGKFYEQCF.